The sequence of this TCR beta chain was determined in a study of cytomegalovirus exposure and HLA in healthy donors. Findings and caveats of the study: Cytomegalovirus association was listed for approximately 160 TCR beta chains.

PCR primers comprised 60 Vbeta and 13 Jbeta primers. Libraries were prepared by immunoSEQ multiplex PCR; TCRdb keeps only in-frame clonotypes and omits some of them. The sample holds 120,000 or so clones, over 80% seen once. On this clone: Its antigen remains unidentified.

Unmatched junction bases numbered 10, after V lost 5 bases and J lost 10 bases. This CDR3 has 14 residues. The V gene's germline CDR1 is SGHAT and CDR2 FQDESV (reference sequence). The source of this sequence is a young man in good health and CMV-seropositive. Sequences were obtained from PBMCs. The V gene is TRBV11-1, the J gene TRBJ1-2, with TRBD1 matching over 10 bases. Written as DNA, the CDR3 is TGTGCCAGCAGCCCTCAGACCGGGACAGGGGTCTACACCTTC. This codes for CASSPQTGTGVYTF. Full variable domain (remainder filled in from reference TRBV11-1 and TRBJ1-2): EAEVAQSPRYKITEKSQAVAFWCDPISGHATLYWYRQILGQGPELLVQFQDESVVDDSQLPKDRFSAERLKGVDSTLKIQPAELGDSAMYLCASSPQTGTGVYTFGSGTRLTVV.